The clone carrying this T cell receptor (beta chain) was seen many times. What it recognizes is unknown. The read terminates 3 residues before the CDR3 end, so the remaining end is supplied by the germline J gene. The trim removed 3 bases at V and 7 bases at J, leaving 7 bases unmatched. Germline assignment: CDR1 GTSNPN and CDR2 SVGIG (reference sequence). The CDR3 runs 13 residues. This sample stems from a study of T cell clonality in common variable immunodeficiency. Control and CVID samples contributed equal amounts of genomic DNA. Here immunoSEQ multiplex PCR was the method, and the copy in TCRdb shows in-frame clones only, minus some. This repertoire holds approximately 75,000 clones, and none appear only once. Regarding the study as a whole: Patient heterogeneity in the CVID cohort limited correlations between repertoire features and clinical complications. Fewer deletions and N-nucleotide insertions were reportedly seen in common variable immunodeficiency TCR beta sequences.

Heparinized whole blood, 5 to 8 ml, came from each donor. Sequencing input: peripheral blood mononuclear cells. The origin of this receptor is a person between 18 and 75 years old in good health. V and J are TRBV30 and TRBJ1-2; 8 bases match TRBD1. The CDR3: CAWRAGQGRGYTF. The sequenced part of the CDR3 DNA is TGTGCCTGGAGAGCCGGACAGGGACGTGGC. The entire variable domain, with the rest obtained from reference TRBV30 and TRBJ1-2, is as follows: SQTIHQWPATLVQPVGSPLSLECTVEGTSNPNLYWYRQAAGRGLQLLFYSVGIGQISSEVPQNLSASRPQDRQFILSSKKLLLSDSGFYLCAWRAGQGRGYTFGSGTRLTVV.